Sequencing of this T cell receptor (beta chain) was carried out in a study of OX40 agonist ivuxolimab in advanced cancers. Generated by immunoSEQ multiplex PCR, the TCRdb table keeps only in-frame clones and is missing some. This sample has tens of thousands of clones, with over 75% found just once. This CDR3 is 14 amino acids long. The germline V and J ends were trimmed by 4 bases and 4 bases, with 10 bases remaining between them. CDR1 MNHNS and CDR2 SASEGT come from the germline V gene. Only a few counts were recorded for this clone. Sample: CD4+ or CD8+ T cells sorted from blood, taken in a trial of the OX40 agonist ivuxolimab. The sequence was collected from an adult with an advanced solid tumor such as melanoma, head and neck, liver or kidney cancer. V is TRBV6-1 and J is TRBJ1-4; no clear D gene. The CDR3 protein is CASSVVSINEKLFF. Written as DNA, the CDR3 is TGTGCCAGCAGTGTGGTCAGCATTAATGAAAAACTGTTTTTT.